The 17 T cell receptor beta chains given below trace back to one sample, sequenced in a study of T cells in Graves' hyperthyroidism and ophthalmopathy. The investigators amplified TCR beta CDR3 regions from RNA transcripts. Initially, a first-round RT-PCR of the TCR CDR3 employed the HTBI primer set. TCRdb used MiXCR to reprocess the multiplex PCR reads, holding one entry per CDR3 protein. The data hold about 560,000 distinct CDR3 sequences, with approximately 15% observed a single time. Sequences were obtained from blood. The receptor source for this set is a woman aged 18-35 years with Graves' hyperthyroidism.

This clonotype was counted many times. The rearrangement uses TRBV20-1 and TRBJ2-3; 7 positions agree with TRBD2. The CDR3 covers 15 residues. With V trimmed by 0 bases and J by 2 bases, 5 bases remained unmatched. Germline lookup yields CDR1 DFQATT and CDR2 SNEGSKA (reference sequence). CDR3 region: CSARDPGRTTDTQYF. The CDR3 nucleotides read TGCAGTGCTAGAGACCCCGGGAGGACCACAGATACGCAGTATTTT.

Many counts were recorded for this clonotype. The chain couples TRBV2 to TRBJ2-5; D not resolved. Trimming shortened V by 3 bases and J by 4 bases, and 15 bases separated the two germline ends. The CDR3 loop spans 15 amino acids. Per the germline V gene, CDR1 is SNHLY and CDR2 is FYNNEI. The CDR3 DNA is TGTGCCAGCAGTGAGGACCCCCGTATCCGAGAGACCCAGTACTTC. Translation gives CASSEDPRIRETQYF.

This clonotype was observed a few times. CDR3 residues: CSARDFRAQGNGELFF. DNA of the CDR3: TGCAGTGCTAGAGATTTCAGGGCCCAGGGGAACGGGGAGCTGTTTTTT. V gene TRBV20-1 combines with J gene TRBJ2-2; perhaps TRBD1 as D (6 bases). Trimming cost V 0 bases and J 7 bases, with 18 bases left between them. The CDR3 contains 16 residues. Per the germline V gene, CDR1 is DFQATT and CDR2 is SNEGSKA (reference sequence).

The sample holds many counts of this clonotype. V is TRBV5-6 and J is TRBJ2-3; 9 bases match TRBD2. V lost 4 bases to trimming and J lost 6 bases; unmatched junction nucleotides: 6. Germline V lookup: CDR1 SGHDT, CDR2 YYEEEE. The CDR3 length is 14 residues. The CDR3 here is CASSLSGSMDTQYF. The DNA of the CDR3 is TGTGCCAGCAGCCTTAGCGGGAGTATGGATACGCAGTATTTT.

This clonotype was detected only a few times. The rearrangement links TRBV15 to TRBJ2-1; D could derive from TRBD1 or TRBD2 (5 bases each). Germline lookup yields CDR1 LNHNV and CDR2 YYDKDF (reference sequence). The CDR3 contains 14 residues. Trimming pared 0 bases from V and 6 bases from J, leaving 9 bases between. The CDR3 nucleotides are TGTGCCACCAGCAGAGATCGGGACGGCAATGAGCAGTTCTTC. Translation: CATSRDRDGNEQFF.

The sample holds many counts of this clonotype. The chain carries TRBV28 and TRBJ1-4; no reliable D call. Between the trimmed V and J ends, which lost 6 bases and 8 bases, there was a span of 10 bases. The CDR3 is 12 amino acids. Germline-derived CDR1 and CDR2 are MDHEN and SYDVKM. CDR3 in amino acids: CASRPPGEKLFF. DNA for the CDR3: TGTGCCAGCAGACCCCCAGGAGAAAAACTGTTTTTT.

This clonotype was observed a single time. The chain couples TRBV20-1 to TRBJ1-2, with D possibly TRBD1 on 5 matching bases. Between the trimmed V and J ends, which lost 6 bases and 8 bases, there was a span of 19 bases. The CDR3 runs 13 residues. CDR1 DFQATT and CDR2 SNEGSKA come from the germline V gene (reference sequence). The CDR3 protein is CSATKTKGWGYTF. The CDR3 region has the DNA TGCAGTGCCACGAAGACGAAGGGGTGGGGCTACACCTTC.

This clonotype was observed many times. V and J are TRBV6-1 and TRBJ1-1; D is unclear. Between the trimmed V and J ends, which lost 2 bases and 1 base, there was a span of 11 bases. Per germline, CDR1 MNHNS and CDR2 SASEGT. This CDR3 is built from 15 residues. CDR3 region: CASSEWLTANTEAFF. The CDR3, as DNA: TGTGCCAGCAGTGAATGGTTGACGGCGAACACTGAAGCTTTCTTT.

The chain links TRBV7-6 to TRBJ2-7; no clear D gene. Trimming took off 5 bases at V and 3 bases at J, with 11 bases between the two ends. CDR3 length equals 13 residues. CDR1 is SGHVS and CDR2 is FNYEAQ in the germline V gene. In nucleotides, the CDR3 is TGTGCCAGCAGCCCTATTGTTGGCTACGAGCAGTACTTC. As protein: CASSPIVGYEQYF.

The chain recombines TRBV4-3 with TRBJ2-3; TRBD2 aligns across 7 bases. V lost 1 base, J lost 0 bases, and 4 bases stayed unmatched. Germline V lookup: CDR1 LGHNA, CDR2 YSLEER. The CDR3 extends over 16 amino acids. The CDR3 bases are TGCGCCAGCAGCCAAGCCAGCGGGGCTAGCACAGATACGCAGTATTTT. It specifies CASSQASGASTDTQYF.

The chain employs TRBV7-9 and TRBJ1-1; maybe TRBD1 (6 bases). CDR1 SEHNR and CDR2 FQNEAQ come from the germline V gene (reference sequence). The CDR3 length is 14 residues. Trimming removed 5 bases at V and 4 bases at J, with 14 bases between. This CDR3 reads CASSPWGALTEAFF. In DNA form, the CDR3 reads TGTGCCAGCAGCCCCTGGGGGGCCCTCACTGAAGCTTTCTTT.

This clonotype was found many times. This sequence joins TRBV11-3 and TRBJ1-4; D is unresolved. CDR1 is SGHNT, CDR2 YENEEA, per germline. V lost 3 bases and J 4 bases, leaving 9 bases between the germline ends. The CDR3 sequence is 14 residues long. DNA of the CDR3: TGTGCCAGCAGCTTTGGAACAGATAATGAAAAACTGTTTTTT. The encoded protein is CASSFGTDNEKLFF.

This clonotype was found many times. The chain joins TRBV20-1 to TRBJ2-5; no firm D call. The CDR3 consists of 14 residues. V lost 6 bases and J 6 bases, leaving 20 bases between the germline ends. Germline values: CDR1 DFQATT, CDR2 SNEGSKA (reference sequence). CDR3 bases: TGCAGTGCCCCGACCGTGGGGTTCCAGCAGACCCAGTACTTC. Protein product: CSAPTVGFQQTQYF.

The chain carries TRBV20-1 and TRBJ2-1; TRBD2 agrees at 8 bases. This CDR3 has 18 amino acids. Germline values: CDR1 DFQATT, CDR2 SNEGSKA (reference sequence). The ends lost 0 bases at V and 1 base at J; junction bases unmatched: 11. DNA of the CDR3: TGCAGTGCTAGAGATAATTGGGGCGGGGGGAATTCCTACAATGAGCAGTTCTTC. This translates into CSARDNWGGGNSYNEQFF.

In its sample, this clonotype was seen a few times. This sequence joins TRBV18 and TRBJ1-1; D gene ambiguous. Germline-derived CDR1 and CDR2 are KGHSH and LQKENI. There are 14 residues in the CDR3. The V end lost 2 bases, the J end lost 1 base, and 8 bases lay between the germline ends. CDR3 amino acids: CASSPRQANTEAFF. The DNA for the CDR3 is TGTGCCAGCTCACCAAGGCAGGCGAACACTGAAGCTTTCTTT.

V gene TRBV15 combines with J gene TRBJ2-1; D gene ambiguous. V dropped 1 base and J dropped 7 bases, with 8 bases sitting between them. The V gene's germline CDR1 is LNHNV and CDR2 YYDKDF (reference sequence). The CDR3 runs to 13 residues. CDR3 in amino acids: CATSRVKLNEQFF. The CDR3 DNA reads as TGTGCCACCAGCAGAGTAAAGCTAAATGAGCAGTTCTTC.

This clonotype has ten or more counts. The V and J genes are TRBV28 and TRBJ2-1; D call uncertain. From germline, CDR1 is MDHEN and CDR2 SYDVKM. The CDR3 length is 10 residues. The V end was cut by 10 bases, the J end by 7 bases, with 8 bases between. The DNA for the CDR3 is TGTGCCACTGGGCGTAATGAGCAGTTCTTC. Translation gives CATGRNEQFF.